One sample yielded the 8 T cell receptor beta chains listed below, sequenced in a study of CD8 T cells in Susac syndrome. The RNA, about 0.5 to 1 ug, was put through reverse transcription using random hexamers. TCRdb fed the immunoSEQ multiplex PCR reads into MiXCR, producing one record per CDR3 protein. The sample contains approximately 80,000 distinct CDR3 sequences, less than 95% of which appear only once. Material: CD8+ T cells from PBMCs. These receptors all come from a human donor with Susac syndrome.

The rearrangement links TRBV5-6 to TRBJ2-3; D unclear. The V and J ends lost 0 bases and 6 bases respectively, with 8 bases between them. The V gene's germline CDR1 is SGHDT and CDR2 YYEEEE. The CDR3 length is 13 residues. CDR3 protein: CASSLELQDTQYF. The CDR3, as DNA: TGTGCCAGCAGCTTGGAACTGCAGGATACGCAGTATTTT.

The chain has TRBV12-3 or TRBV12-4 and TRBJ2-1, with 8 bases identical to TRBD2. The V segment lost 2 bases and the J segment 4 bases; nucleotides outside the gene matches: 4. The CDR3 runs 15 residues. The CDR3 DNA follows: TGTGCCAGCAGTTTACGGGGACTAGGGTACAATGAGCAGTTCTTC. Its translation is CASSLRGLGYNEQFF.

This chain links TRBV4-1 with TRBJ2-6; D is unresolved. Germline V gene sequence: CDR1 MGHRA, CDR2 YSYEKL. The CDR3 is made up of 16 amino acids. Trimming shortened V by 1 base and J by 0 bases, and 7 bases separated the two germline ends. Here the CDR3 reads CASSQVDNSGANVLTF. The CDR3 DNA reads as TGCGCCAGCAGCCAAGTCGACAACTCTGGGGCCAACGTCCTGACTTTC.

The chain employs TRBV11-2 and TRBJ1-1; possibly TRBD1 for D (6 bases). The germline gives CDR1 SGHAT, CDR2 FQNNGV. The CDR3 is made up of 17 amino acids. With 0 bases removed from V and 3 bases from J, the gap between germline ends came to 17 bases. Here the CDR3 DNA reads TGTGCCAGCAGCTTAGAACTAAGGGACACGGGATACACTGAAGCTTTCTTT. Protein: CASSLELRDTGYTEAFF.

The chain has TRBV2 and TRBJ2-5; D is perhaps TRBD2 (5 bases). The CDR3 length is 15 residues. CDR1 is SNHLY and CDR2 is FYNNEI in the germline V gene. V gave up 2 bases and J gave up 2 bases, with 12 bases separating them. CDR3 coding DNA: TGTGCCAGCAGTGAAAAAGCGTTAGCGCAAGAGACCCAGTACTTC. Amino acids: CASSEKALAQETQYF.

This clonotype appeared once. The rearrangement uses TRBV29-1 and TRBJ2-7; 9 bases line up with TRBD1. The junction had 10 bases not matched to a gene; V was cut back by 2 bases and J by 2 bases. The V gene's germline CDR1 is SQVTM and CDR2 ANQGSEA. The CDR3 spans 16 residues. DNA of the CDR3: TGCAGCGTTGAAACCGGGACAGGGAAAGAGGCCTACGAGCAGTACTTC. This codes for CSVETGTGKEAYEQYF.

The chain employs TRBV12-3 or TRBV12-4 and TRBJ1-2, with TRBD1 matching 9 bases. After removal of 6 bases from V and 1 base from J, the junction contained 3 bases not matched to a gene. This CDR3 has 14 residues. The CDR3 loop reads CASSGQGNNYGYTF. Here the CDR3 DNA reads TGTGCCAGCAGCGGACAGGGGAATAACTATGGCTACACCTTC.

The rearrangement joins TRBV19 to TRBJ2-7; the D is unclear. CDR3 length: 13 residues. In germline, CDR1 is LNHDA, CDR2 SQIVND (reference sequence). The V end was cut by 5 bases, the J end by 2 bases, with 10 bases between. CDR3 sequence reads: CASSRTPTYEQYF. CDR3 in DNA: TGTGCCAGTAGTCGCACACCGACCTACGAGCAGTACTTC.